This TCR beta chain appears in the sequencing data of a study of blood T cell repertoires in COVID-19. Study background: PBMCs, B-cell-depleted T cells, or T cells provided the cDNA or gDNA that made up the material.

CDR3 length equals 14 residues. Germline V gene data show CDR1 as LGHDT and CDR2 as YNNKEL (reference sequence). The junction had 7 bases not matched to a gene; V was cut back by 0 bases and J by 11 bases. Generated by immunoSEQ multiplex PCR, the TCRdb table keeps only in-frame clones and is missing some. The data contain about 64,000 clones, approximately 91% of them seen just once; the ten biggest clones take up under 5%. The TCR sequence derives from a man between 65 and 79 years old with acute or convalescent COVID-19. The source material was peripheral blood. The chain recombines TRBV3-1 (or the pseudogene TRBV3-2) with TRBJ2-1; 7 nucleotides line up with TRBD1. The DNA of the CDR3 is TGTGCCAGCAGCCAAGATAGGTTGACAGGGCAGCAGTTCTTC. Amino acids: CASSQDRLTGQQFF.